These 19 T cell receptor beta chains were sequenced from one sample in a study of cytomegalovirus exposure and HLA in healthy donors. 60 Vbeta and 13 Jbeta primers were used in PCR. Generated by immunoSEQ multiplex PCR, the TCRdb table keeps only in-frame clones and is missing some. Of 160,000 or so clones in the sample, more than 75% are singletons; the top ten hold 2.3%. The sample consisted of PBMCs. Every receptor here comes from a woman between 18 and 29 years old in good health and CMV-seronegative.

The DNA of the CDR3 is TGTGCCAGCGCCCCAGAGCCGGGACTGACTAATTCACCCCTCCACTTT. Amino acid sequence: CASAPEPGLTNSPLHF. The chain links TRBV11-2 to TRBJ1-6; TRBD1 might be the D (5 bases). The CDR3 totals 16 residues. Trimming pared 8 bases from V and 6 bases from J, leaving 20 bases between. Germline assignment: CDR1 SGHAT and CDR2 FQNNGV.

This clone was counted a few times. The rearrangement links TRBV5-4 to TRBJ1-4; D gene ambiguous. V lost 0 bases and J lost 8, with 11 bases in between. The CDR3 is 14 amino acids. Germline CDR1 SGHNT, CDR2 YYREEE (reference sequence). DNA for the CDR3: TGTGCCAGCAGCTTGGACCCCAGGAAGGAAAAACTGTTTTTT. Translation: CASSLDPRKEKLFF.

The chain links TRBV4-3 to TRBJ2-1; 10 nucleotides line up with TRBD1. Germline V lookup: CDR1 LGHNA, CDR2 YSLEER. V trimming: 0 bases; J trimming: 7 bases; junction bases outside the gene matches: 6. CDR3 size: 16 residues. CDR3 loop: CASSQDGTGEGNEQFF. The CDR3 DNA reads TGCGCCAGCAGCCAAGATGGGACAGGGGAAGGGAATGAGCAGTTCTTC.

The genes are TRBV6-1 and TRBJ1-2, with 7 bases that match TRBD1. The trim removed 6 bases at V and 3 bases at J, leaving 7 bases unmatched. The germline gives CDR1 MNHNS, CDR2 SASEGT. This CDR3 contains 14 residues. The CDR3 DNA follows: TGTGCCAGCAGCCCCACAGGGGACGACTATGGCTACACCTTC. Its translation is CASSPTGDDYGYTF.

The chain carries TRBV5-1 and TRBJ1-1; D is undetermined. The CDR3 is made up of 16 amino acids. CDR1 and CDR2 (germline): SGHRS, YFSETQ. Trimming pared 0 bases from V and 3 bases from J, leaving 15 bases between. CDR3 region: CASSLVGLMSDTEAFF. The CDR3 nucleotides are TGCGCCAGCAGCTTGGTTGGGCTGATGAGTGACACTGAAGCTTTCTTT.

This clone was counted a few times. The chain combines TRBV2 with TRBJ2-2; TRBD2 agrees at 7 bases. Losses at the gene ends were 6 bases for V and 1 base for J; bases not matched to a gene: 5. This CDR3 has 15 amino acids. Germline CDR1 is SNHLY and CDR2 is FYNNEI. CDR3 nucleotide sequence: TGTGCCAGCAGCGCCGGACTAGGGAACACCGGGGAGCTGTTTTTT. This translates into CASSAGLGNTGELFF.

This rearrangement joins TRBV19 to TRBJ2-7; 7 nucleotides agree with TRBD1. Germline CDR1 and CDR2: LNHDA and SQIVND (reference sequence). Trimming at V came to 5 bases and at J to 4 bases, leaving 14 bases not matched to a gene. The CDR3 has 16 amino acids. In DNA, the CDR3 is TGTGCCAGTAGTTCCTTAGACAGGGAGATTCTATACGAGCAGTACTTC. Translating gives CASSSLDREILYEQYF. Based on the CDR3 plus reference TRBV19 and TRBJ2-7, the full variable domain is DGGITQSPKYLFRKEGQNVTLSCEQNLNHDAMYWYRQDPGQGLRLIYYSQIVNDFQKGDIAEGYSVSREKKESFPLTVTSAQKNPTAFYLCASSSLDREILYEQYFGPGTRLTVT.

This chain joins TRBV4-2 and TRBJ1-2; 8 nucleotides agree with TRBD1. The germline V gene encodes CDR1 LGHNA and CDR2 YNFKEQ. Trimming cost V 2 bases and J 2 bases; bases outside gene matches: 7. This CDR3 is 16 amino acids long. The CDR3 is CASSQPGQGGNYGYTF. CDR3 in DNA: TGTGCCAGCAGCCAACCTGGACAGGGAGGCAACTATGGCTACACCTTC.

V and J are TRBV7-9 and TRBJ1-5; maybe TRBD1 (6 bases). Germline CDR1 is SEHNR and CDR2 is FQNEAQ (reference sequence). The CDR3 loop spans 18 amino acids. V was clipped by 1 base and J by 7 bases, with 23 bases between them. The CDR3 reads CASSLGGRVPGVGQPQHF. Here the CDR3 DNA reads TGTGCCAGCAGCTTAGGAGGGAGGGTTCCAGGGGTTGGGCAGCCCCAGCATTTT.

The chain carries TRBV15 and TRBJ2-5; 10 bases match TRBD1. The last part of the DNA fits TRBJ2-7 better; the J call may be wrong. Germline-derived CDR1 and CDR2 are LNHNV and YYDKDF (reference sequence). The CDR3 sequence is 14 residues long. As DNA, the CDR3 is TGTGCCACCAGCAGAGGTGGACAGGGGGGCGAGCAGTACTTC. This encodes CATSRGGQGGEQYF.

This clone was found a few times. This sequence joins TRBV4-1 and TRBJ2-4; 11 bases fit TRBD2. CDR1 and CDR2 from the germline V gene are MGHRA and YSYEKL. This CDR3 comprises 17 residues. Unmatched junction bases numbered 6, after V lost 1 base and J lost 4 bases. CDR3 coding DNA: TGCGCCAGCAGCCAAGTGCTAGCGGGGGGTAAAAAAAACATTCAGTACTTC. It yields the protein CASSQVLAGGKKNIQYF.

The CDR3 region is CASSPGLAGGVAYNEQFF. The CDR3 bases are TGTGCCAGCAGTCCGGGACTAGCGGGAGGAGTGGCCTACAATGAGCAGTTCTTC. The chain carries TRBV27 and TRBJ2-1, with TRBD2 matching over 15 bases. The CDR3 covers 18 residues. V was pared by 5 bases and J by 2 bases, with 7 bases of the junction left unmatched. From germline, CDR1 is MNHEY and CDR2 SMNVEV (reference sequence).

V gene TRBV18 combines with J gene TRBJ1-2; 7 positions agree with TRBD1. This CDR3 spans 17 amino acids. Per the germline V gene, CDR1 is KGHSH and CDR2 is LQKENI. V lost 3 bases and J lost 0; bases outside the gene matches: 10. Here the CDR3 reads CASSPTAGGLANYGYTF. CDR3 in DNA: TGTGCCAGCTCACCGACAGCAGGGGGTTTGGCTAACTATGGCTACACCTTC.

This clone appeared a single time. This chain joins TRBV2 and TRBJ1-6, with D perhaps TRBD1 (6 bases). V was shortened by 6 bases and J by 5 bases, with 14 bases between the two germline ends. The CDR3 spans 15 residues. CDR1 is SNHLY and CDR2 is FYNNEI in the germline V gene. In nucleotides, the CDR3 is TGTGCCAGCAGCCAACGACAGGCCAATAATTCACCCCTCCACTTT. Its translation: CASSQRQANNSPLHF.

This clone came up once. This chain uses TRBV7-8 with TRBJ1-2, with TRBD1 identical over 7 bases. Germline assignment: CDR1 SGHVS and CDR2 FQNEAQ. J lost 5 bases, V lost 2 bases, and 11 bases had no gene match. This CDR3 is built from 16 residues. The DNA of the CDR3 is TGTGCCAGCAGCTTAAGGGGGCGTAGGTTTCGGTATGGCTACACCTTC. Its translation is CASSLRGRRFRYGYTF.

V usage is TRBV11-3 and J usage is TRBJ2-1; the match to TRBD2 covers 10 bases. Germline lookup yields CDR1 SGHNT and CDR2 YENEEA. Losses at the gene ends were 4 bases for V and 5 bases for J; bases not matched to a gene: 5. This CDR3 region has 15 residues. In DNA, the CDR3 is TGTGCCAGCAGCTCGAGCGGGAGGGTCCACAATGAGCAGTTCTTC. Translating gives CASSSSGRVHNEQFF.

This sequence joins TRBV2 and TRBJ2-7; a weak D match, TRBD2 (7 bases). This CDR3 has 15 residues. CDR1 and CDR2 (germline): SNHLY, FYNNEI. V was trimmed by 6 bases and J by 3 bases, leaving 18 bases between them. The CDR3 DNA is TGTGCCAGCAGCGAACGGGGGGCGGGGTTCTACGAGCAGTACTTC. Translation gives CASSERGAGFYEQYF.

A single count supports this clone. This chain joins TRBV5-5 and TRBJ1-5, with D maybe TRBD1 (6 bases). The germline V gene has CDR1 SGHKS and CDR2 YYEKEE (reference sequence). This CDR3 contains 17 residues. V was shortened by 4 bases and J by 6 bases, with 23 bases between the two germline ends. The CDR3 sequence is CASSPIPGTLWGQPQHF. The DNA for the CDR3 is TGTGCCAGCAGCCCTATTCCCGGGACACTCTGGGGTCAGCCCCAGCATTTT.

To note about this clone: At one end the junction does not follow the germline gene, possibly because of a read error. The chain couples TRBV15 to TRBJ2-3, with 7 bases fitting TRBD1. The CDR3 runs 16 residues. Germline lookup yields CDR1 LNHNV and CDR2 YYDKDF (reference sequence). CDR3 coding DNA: TGTGCCACCAGCGGAAGACAGGGAACCGTCACAGATACGCGGTATTTT. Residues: CATSGRQGTVTDTRYF.